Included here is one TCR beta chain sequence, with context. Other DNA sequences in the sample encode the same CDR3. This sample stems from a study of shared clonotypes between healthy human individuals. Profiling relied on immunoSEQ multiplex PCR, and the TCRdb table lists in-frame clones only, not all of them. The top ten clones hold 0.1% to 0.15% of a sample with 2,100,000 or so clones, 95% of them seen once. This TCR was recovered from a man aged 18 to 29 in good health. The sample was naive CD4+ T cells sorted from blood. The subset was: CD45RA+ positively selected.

The CDR3 DNA follows: TGCGCCAGCAGCTCGACAGGGTACGAGACCCAGTACTTC. Translating it yields CASSSTGYETQYF. The chain is built from TRBV5-1 and TRBJ2-5; 7 positions agree with TRBD1. Germline values: CDR1 SGHRS, CDR2 YFSETQ. V shed 3 bases and J 5 bases; nucleotides not matched to a gene: 4. This CDR3 has 13 residues. The variable domain in full, with the rest retrieved from reference TRBV5-1 and TRBJ2-5, is KAGVTQTPRYLIKTRGQQVTLSCSPISGHRSVSWYQQTPGQGLQFLFEYFSETQRNKGNFPGRFSGRQFSNSRSEMNVSTLELGDSALYLCASSSTGYETQYFGPGTRLLVL.